The source of this T cell receptor (beta chain) is a study of CD8 T cells in Susac syndrome. About this clonotype: Its antigen is undetermined.

Per germline, CDR1 MNHEY and CDR2 SMNVEV (reference sequence). V was pared by 3 bases and J by 2 bases, with 3 bases of the junction left unmatched. The CDR3 is 14 amino acids. Roughly 0.45 to 1 ug RNA was reverse transcribed with random hexamers. TCRdb reprocessed the immunoSEQ multiplex PCR reads with MiXCR, giving one entry per CDR3 protein. The sample records tens of thousands of distinct CDR3 sequences, approximately 96% being singletons. Overall study results and limits: Susac-specific public clones numbered around 15 in total CD8+ repertoires (and about five in CD8+ TEMRA repertoires). CD8+ clonal expansion in Susac peaked in TEMRA cells and active patients.

This sequence was found in a human donor with Susac syndrome. The chain has TRBV27 and TRBJ1-2; 7 nucleotides align to TRBD1. The sample was CD8+ T cells from PBMCs. The CDR3 reads CASSLGTDNYGYTF. CDR3 coding DNA: TGTGCCAGCAGTTTGGGGACAGACAACTATGGCTACACCTTC.